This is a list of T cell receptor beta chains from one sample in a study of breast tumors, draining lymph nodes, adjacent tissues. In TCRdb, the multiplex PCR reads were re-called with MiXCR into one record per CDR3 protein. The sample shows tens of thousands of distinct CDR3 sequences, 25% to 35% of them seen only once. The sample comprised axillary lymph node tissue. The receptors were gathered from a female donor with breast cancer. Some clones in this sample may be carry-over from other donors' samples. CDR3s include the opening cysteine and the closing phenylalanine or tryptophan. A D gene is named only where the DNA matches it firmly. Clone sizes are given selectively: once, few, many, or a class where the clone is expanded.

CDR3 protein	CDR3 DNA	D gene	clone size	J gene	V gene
CAWSVLSSPQETQYF	TGTGCCTGGAGTGTACTGTCTTCTCCTCAAGAGACCCAGTACTTC	.	many	TRBJ2-5	TRBV30
CAGSAEGQSHSSLHF	TGTGCCGGCAGTGCCGAGGGACAGAGCCATTCATCCCTCCACTTT	TRBD1	.	TRBJ1-6	TRBV25-1
CASSKKTQLGYEQYF	TGTGCCAGCAGCAAAAAGACACAGCTTGGATACGAGCAGTACTTC	.	many	TRBJ2-7	TRBV6-9
CASSLRTGGYGYTF	TGTGCCAGCAGTTTACGGACAGGGGGCTATGGCTACACCTTC	TRBD1	many	TRBJ1-2	TRBV6-1
CASTTDRFYTEAFF	TGTGCCAGCACGACCGACAGATTTTACACTGAAGCTTTCTTT	.	.	TRBJ1-1	TRBV2
CASSQERGATSSYEQYF	TGCGCCAGCAGCCAAGAGAGAGGAGCGACTAGCTCCTACGAGCAGTACTTC	.	many	TRBJ2-7	TRBV4-3
CSVEVRDPGKAYEQYF	TGCAGCGTTGAAGTCCGCGACCCAGGTAAAGCCTACGAGCAGTACTTC	.	many	TRBJ2-7	TRBV29-1
CSARTSGGAVTDTQFF	TGCAGTGCTAGGACTAGCGGGGGGGCTGTCACAGATACGCAGTTCTTC	TRBD2	.	TRBJ2-1	TRBV20-1
CASSQGGSMNTEAFF	TGCGCCAGCAGCCAAGGAGGGAGCATGAACACTGAAGCTTTCTTT	.	few	TRBJ1-1	TRBV4-3
CASSLRSPISYTF	TGTGCCAGCAGCTTGAGGTCCCCTATTTCCTACACCTTC	.	many	TRBJ1-2	TRBV5-8
CASSQWEGRAEAFF	TGCGCCAGCAGCCAGTGGGAGGGTAGGGCTGAAGCTTTCTTT	.	few	TRBJ1-1	TRBV4-3
CSAWTGGRGYTF	TGCAGCGCCTGGACAGGGGGCAGGGGCTACACCTTC	TRBD1	once	TRBJ1-2	TRBV29-1
CASSSLWTANTEASF	TGTGCCAGCAGCTCTTTATGGACCGCGAACACTGAAGCTTCCTTT	.	.	TRBJ1-1	TRBV7-9
CASSLGQGGTDTQYF	TGTGCCAGCAGCTTGGGACAGGGTGGTACAGATACGCAGTATTTT	TRBD1	many	TRBJ2-3	TRBV7-3
CASSQDAGAGGNTIYF	TGTGCCAGCAGCCAAGATGCCGGCGCCGGGGGAAACACCATATATTTT	.	many	TRBJ1-3	TRBV3-1
CASRQGGSYEQYF	TGTGCCAGCAGGCAGGGCGGTTCCTACGAGCAGTACTTC	.	many	TRBJ2-7	TRBV28
CASRPLPFFLAGADQETQYF	TGTGCCAGCAGGCCTCTACCCTTTTTTCTGGCTGGAGCCGACCAAGAGACCCAGTACTTC	.	.	TRBJ2-5	TRBV6-5
CATSTDLNEQYF	TGTGCCACCAGCACGGACCTCAACGAGCAGTACTTC	.	many	TRBJ2-7	TRBV15
CSAASGPSSYEQYF	TGCAGTGCTGCTAGCGGGCCTAGCTCCTACGAGCAGTACTTC	TRBD2	.	TRBJ2-7	TRBV20-1
CASSQDQGSMAYTF	TGCGCCAGCAGCCAAGACCAGGGTTCTATGGCCTACACCTTC	.	many	TRBJ1-2	TRBV4-3
CSVDTSGSLHLRSF	.	.	many	TRBJ1-2	TRBV29-1
CSAGSGQETPYF	TGCAGTGCTGGAAGCGGGCAAGAGACCCCGTACTTC	.	.	TRBJ2-5	TRBV20-1
CATSVGGEQYF	TGTGCCACCAGTGTGGGGGGGGAGCAGTACTTC	TRBD2	many	TRBJ2-7	TRBV24-1
CASSVAGNSYNEQFF	TGTGCCAGCAGCGTAGCAGGGAACTCCTACAATGAGCAGTTCTTC	.	many	TRBJ2-1	TRBV9
CSARRRWREGPGETQYF	TGCAGTGCTAGGAGGCGGTGGCGGGAGGGCCCAGGGGAGACCCAGTACTTC	TRBD2	many	TRBJ2-5	TRBV20-1
CATSRDTTTNEKLFF	TGTGCCACCAGCCGGGACACCACAACTAATGAAAAACTGTTTTTT	.	.	TRBJ1-4	TRBV10-3
CARVGGRVYGYTF	TGTGCCAGAGTCGGGGGGCGAGTCTATGGCTACACCTTC	.	.	TRBJ1-2	TRBV2
CASSLRPGTTNYGYTF	TGTGCCAGCAGCCTTAGACCCGGGACAACCAACTATGGCTACACCTTC	.	many	TRBJ1-2	TRBV7-9
CASSLNRDPSYEQYF	TGTGCCAGCAGCTTAAATCGGGACCCGTCCTACGAGCAGTACTTC	.	many	TRBJ2-7	TRBV11-3